A selection of T cell receptor beta chains follows, all from one sample in a study of T cells after yellow fever vaccination. TCRdb recomputed calls from the 5' RACE reads with MiXCR, one row per CDR3 protein. The data contain 300,000 to 400,000 distinct CDR3 sequences, around 3.9% of them seen just once; the ten biggest clones take up 24%. The sample was PBMCs, taken 5 days after the yellow fever booster vaccination. The receptors derive from a man between 18 and 35 years old who received the YFV17D yellow fever vaccine. CDR3s include the opening cysteine and the closing phenylalanine or tryptophan. D genes are given only for firm matches. A clone size is listed for some rows: how often the clone was seen (once, few, many), or a class if it is expanded.

d_call	clone_size	j_call	v_call	cdr3_nt	cdr3_aa
TRBD2	few	TRBJ2-3	TRBV3-1	TGTGCCAGCACCTCGACCCTACTAGCGGGGGGAACAGATACGCAGTATTTT	CASTSTLLAGGTDTQYF
-	many	TRBJ1-1	TRBV20-1	TGCAGTGCTAGAGAGGAGGGGGTGGGCACTGAAGCTTTCTTT	CSAREEGVGTEAFF
TRBD1	few	TRBJ2-2	TRBV5-1	TGCGCCAGCAGCCGCCTTCAAAGGACAGGGGGCAGCACCGGGGAGCTGTTTTTT	CASSRLQRTGGSTGELFF
TRBD1	-	TRBJ1-4	TRBV5-1	TGCGCCAGCAGCCGCTACAGGGGGATAAATGAAAAACTGTTTTTT	CASSRYRGINEKLFF
TRBD1	many	TRBJ2-3	TRBV4-2	TGTGCCAGCAGCCGCACAGGGGGCACAGATACGCAGTATTTT	CASSRTGGTDTQYF
TRBD2	few	TRBJ2-1	TRBV27	TGTGCCAGCAGTTTCCTGGGGCGGGGGAGTAATGAGCAGTTCTTC	CASSFLGRGSNEQFF
-	few	TRBJ1-5	TRBV18	TGTGCCAGCTCACCACCGGAACGGCAAAGATATAACATTAGCAATCAGCCCCAGCATTTT	CASSPPERQRYNISNQPQHF
-	many	TRBJ2-3	TRBV7-2	TGTGCCAGCAGCTTAGCGCGGAGCACAGATACGCAGTATTTT	CASSLARSTDTQYF
-	-	TRBJ2-3	TRBV27	TGTGCCAGCAGTCCAGCGTTGGGCCGAACAGATACGCAGTATTTT	CASSPALGRTDTQYF
-	many	TRBJ1-6	TRBV5-1	TGCGCCAGCAGCTGGCCTGATTCACCCCTCCACTTT	CASSWPDSPLHF
-	few	TRBJ2-7	TRBV29-1	TGCAGCGTCATGGAGGCTCCGGGCTCCTACGAGCAGTACTTC	CSVMEAPGSYEQYF
-	few	TRBJ2-1	TRBV3-1	TGTGCCAGCAGCCAGGGGCGGGGCTCCTACAATGAGCAGTTCTTC	CASSQGRGSYNEQFF
TRBD2	-	TRBJ2-1	TRBV11-2	TGTGCCAGCAACCTGGGAGGGTATGAGCAGTTCTTC	CASNLGGYEQFF
TRBD1	many	TRBJ2-5	TRBV2	TGTGCCAGCTTAAGGGACAGATTACAAGAGACCCAGTACTTC	CASLRDRLQETQYF
TRBD2	-	TRBJ2-3	TRBV7-2	TGTGCCAGCAGCTTAGGGGGCGGGGGTCGCACAGATACGCAGTATTTT	CASSLGGGGRTDTQYF
-	-	TRBJ2-1	TRBV7-2	TGTGCCAGCAGCCCCCGCGGTCCGGTTGAGCAGTTCTTC	CASSPRGPVEQFF
-	many	TRBJ2-7	TRBV6-5	TGTGCCAGCAATGCAGGGGCCGGGAACGAGCAGTACTTC	CASNAGAGNEQYF
-	-	TRBJ2-1	TRBV4-2	TGTGCCAGCAGCCAAGTGCACCTCAATGAGCAGTTCTTC	CASSQVHLNEQFF
-	few	TRBJ1-6	TRBV7-3	TGTGCCAGCAGTTCCCTCGGGGAGGCGAATTCACCCCTCCACTTT	CASSSLGEANSPLHF
-	many	TRBJ1-3	TRBV6-1	TGTGCCAGCAGTGAAGCGTGGCAGGGAAACACCATATATTTT	CASSEAWQGNTIYF
-	few	TRBJ1-4	TRBV2	TGTGCCAGCAGCCCCTCCGCCTCAGGGGAAAAACTGTTTTTT	CASSPSASGEKLFF
-	-	TRBJ1-4	TRBV12-3/TRBV12-4	TGTGCCAGTTGCTGGCAGGATGGAAAACTGTTTTTT	CASCWQDGKLFF
TRBD1	-	TRBJ1-1	TRBV5-1	TGCGCCAGCACCGGGACAGCGATGAACACTGAAGCTTTCTTT	CASTGTAMNTEAFF
-	-	TRBJ1-2	TRBV12-3/TRBV12-4	TGTGCCAGCAGTTTCGCGGGGACACTCTATGGCTACACCTTC	CASSFAGTLYGYTF
TRBD1	few	TRBJ2-5	TRBV5-5	TGTGCCAGCAGCTTCGGGGACAGAGAGACCCAGTACTTC	CASSFGDRETQYF
-	many	TRBJ2-1	TRBV7-2	TGTGCCAGCAGCTATGGACAGCAAAGTTTGTATAATGAGCAGTTCTTC	CASSYGQQSLYNEQFF